The entry below gives a single T cell receptor (beta chain) sequence along with its context. As originally analysed: How many nucleated cells were present was estimated from reference gene primer amplification. Here immunoSEQ multiplex PCR was the method, and the copy in TCRdb shows in-frame clones only, minus some. The DNA gave D and trimming, while V, J and clone size come from that table. Here the sample spans 95,000 to 150,000 clones, 80% to 90% being singletons. The entry originates in a study of blood T cell repertoires in COVID-19. The overall study: Sites in the United States, Italy and Spain provided acute and convalescent COVID-19 samples. Nucleic acid was either cDNA or gDNA, and it came from T cells, B-cell-depleted T cells, or PBMCs.

Trimming pared 6 bases from V and 2 bases from J, leaving 17 bases between. This CDR3 comprises 15 residues. CDR1 MNHEY and CDR2 SMNVEV come from the germline V gene (reference sequence). The chain recombines TRBV27 with TRBJ2-7, with D possibly matching TRBD1 (6 bases). Input material: peripheral blood. This sequence was found in a woman in her forties or fifties with acute or convalescent COVID-19. The CDR3 sequence is CASSSPRGFTYEQYF. The CDR3 nucleotides read TGTGCCAGCAGCTCACCCAGGGGTTTTACCTACGAGCAGTACTTC.